This T cell receptor beta chain was retrieved from a study of T cells in Graves' hyperthyroidism and ophthalmopathy. Patients were excluded for uncontrolled infection, other autoimmune disease, pregnancy or lactation. What was amplified from RNA transcripts were TCR beta CDR3 regions. The study used the HTBI primer set for a first-round RT-PCR of the TCR CDR3. TCRdb recomputed calls from the multiplex PCR reads with MiXCR, one row per CDR3 protein. The sample includes hundreds of thousands of distinct CDR3 sequences, approximately 15% of them seen just once. Trimming took off 7 bases at V and 1 base at J, with 10 bases between the two ends. CDR3 size: 13 residues. CDR1 LNHDA and CDR2 SQIVND come from the germline V gene (reference sequence).

The sequence was collected from a woman aged 25 to 39 with Graves' hyperthyroidism. The sample consisted of blood. This chain uses TRBV19 with TRBJ1-1, with D possibly being TRBD1 (5 bases). CDR3 nucleotide sequence: TGTGCCAGTACCCTGACAGCGAACACTGAAGCTTTCTTT. It yields the protein CASTLTANTEAFF. Combining the CDR3 with reference TRBV19 and TRBJ1-1 gives the whole variable domain DGGITQSPKYLFRKEGQNVTLSCEQNLNHDAMYWYRQDPGQGLRLIYYSQIVNDFQKGDIAEGYSVSREKKESFPLTVTSAQKNPTAFYLCASTLTANTEAFFGQGTRLTVV.